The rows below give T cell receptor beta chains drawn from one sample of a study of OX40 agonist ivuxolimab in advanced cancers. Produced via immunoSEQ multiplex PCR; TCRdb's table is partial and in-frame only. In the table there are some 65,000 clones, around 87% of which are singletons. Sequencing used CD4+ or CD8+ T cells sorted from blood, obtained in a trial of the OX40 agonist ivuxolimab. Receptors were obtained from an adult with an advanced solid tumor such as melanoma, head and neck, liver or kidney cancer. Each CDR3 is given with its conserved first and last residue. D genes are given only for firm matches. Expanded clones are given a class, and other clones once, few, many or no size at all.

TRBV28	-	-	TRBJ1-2	TGTGCCAGCAGTTTAAGTTTGTTAAGCTATGGCTACACCTTC	CASSLSLLSYGYTF
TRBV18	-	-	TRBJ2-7	TGTGCCAGCTCACCACCGGCAGGGTCCTACGAGCAGTACTTC	CASSPPAGSYEQYF
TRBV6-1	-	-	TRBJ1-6	TGTGCCAGCCTGGCTTCCCCCTCACCCCTCCACTTT	CASLASPSPLHF
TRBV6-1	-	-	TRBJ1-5	TGTGCCAGCAGTGAGATGGGGACACTAAGCAATCAGCCCCAGCATTTT	CASSEMGTLSNQPQHF
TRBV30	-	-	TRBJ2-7	TGTGCCTGGAGCACAGGGCTAAGGTACGAGCAGTACTTC	CAWSTGLRYEQYF
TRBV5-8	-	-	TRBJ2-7	TGTGCCAGCAGCTCTTCCTACGAGCAGTACTTC	CASSSSYEQYF
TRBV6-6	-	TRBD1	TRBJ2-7	TGTGCCAGCAGTTACTCGGGACAGCGTTACGAGCAGTACTTC	CASSYSGQRYEQYF
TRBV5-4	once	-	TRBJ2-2	TGTGCCAGCAGCTTGGGGGGGAGTACCGGGGAGCTGTTTTTT	CASSLGGSTGELFF
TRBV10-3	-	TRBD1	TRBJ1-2	TGTGCCATCAGCGCTACAGGGGGCGGGGGTATTGATGGCTACACCTTC	CAISATGGGGIDGYTF
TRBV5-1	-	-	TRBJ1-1	TGCGCCAGCAGCTTGCAGGGGTCGGACACTGAAGCTTTCTTT	CASSLQGSDTEAFF
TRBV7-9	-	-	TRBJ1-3	TGTGCCGACGAGGGGCCTTCTGGAAACACCATATATTTT	CADEGPSGNTIYF
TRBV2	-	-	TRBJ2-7	TGTGCCAGCAACGGGGGCGCTACCTACGAGCAGTACTTC	CASNGGATYEQYF
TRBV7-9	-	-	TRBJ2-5	TGTGCCAGCAGCAGGGGGTGGGGGACCCAGTACTTC	CASSRGWGTQYF
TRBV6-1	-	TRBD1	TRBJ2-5	TGTGCCAGCAGAGTCACAGGGGGCGGGGAGACCCAGTACTTC	CASRVTGGGETQYF
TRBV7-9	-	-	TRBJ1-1	TGTGCCAGCAGCTTATCAACACTTGAAGCTTTCTTT	CASSLSTLEAFF
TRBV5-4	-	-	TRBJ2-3	TGTGCCAGCAGCCTCGCCGGACCCCGCACAGATACGCAGTATTTT	CASSLAGPRTDTQYF
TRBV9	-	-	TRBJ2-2	TGTGCCAGCAGCCGTAAAGGCGGGGAGCTGTTTTTT	CASSRKGGELFF
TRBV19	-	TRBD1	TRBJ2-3	TGTGCCACCACCAGGGGGTTTGGCACGGATACGCAGTATTTT	CATTRGFGTDTQYF
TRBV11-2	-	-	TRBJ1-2	TGTGCCAGCAGCTTAGGGGGTCCGTATGGCTACACCTTC	CASSLGGPYGYTF
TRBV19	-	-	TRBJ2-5	TGTGCCAGTAGTAAGTCAAACTCTCAAGAGACCCAGTACTTC	CASSKSNSQETQYF
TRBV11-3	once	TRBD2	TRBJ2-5	TGTGCCAGCAGCTCCTGGGATAGCGGGGGGGCAGAGACCCAGTACTTC	CASSSWDSGGAETQYF
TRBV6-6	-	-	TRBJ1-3	TGTGCCAGCAGCCAAGGAGGGGTTGGAAACACCATATATTTT	CASSQGGVGNTIYF
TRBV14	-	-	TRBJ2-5	TGTGCCAGCAGCCCCTGGAGGGGTGGAGGGGAAGAGACCCAGTACTTC	CASSPWRGGGEETQYF
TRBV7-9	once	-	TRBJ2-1	TGTGCCAGCAGCTTAGCAGGGACTCACAATGAGCAGTTCTTC	CASSLAGTHNEQFF
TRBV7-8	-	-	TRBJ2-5	TGTGCCAGCAGCGCCCCCCCCAGAGAGACCCAGTACTTC	CASSAPPRETQYF
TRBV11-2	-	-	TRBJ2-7	TGTGCCAGCAGCTCTCGCTTAACCCCCCAGACAGCGAGCTCCTACGAGCAGTACTTC	CASSSRLTPQTASSYEQYF
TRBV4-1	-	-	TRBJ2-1	TGCGCCAGCAGCCAAGGGGATATGGGCCACCAGGCCAATGAGCAGTTCTTC	CASSQGDMGHQANEQFF
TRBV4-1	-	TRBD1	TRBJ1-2	TGCGCCAGCAGCCAAGATCGGGCAGGGGGTGGGTATGGCTACACCTTC	CASSQDRAGGGYGYTF